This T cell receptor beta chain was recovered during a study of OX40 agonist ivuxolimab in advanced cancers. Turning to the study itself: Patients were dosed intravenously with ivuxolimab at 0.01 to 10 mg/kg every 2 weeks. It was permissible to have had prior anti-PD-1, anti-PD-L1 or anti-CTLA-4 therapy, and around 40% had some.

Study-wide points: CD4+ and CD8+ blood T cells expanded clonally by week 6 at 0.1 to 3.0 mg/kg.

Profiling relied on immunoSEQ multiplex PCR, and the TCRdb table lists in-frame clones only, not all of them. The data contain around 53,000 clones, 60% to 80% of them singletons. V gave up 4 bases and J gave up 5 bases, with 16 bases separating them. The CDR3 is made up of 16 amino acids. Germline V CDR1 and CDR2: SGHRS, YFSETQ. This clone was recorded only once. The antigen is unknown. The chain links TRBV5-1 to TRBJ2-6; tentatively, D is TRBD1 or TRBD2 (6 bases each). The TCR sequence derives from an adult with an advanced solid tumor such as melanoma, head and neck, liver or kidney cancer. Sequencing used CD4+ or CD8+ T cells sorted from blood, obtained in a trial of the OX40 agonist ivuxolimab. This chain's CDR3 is CASSPGKGGWANVLTF. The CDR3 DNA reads TGCGCCAGCAGCCCGGGGAAGGGGGGCTGGGCCAACGTCCTGACTTTC.